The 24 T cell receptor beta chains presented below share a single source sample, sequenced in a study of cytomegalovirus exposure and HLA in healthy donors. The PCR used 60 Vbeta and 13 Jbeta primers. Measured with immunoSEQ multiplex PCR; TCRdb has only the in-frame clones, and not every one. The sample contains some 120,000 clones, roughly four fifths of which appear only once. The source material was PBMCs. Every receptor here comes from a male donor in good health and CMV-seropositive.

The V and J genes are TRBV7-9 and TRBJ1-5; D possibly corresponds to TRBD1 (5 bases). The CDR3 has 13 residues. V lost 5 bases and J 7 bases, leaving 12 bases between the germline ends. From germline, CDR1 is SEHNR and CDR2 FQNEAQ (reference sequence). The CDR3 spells CASSTGTFQPQHF. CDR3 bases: TGTGCCAGCAGCACCGGGACTTTCCAGCCCCAGCATTTT. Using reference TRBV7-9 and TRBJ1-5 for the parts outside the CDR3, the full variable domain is DTGVSQNPRHKITKRGQNVTFRCDPISEHNRLYWYRQTLGQGPEFLTYFQNEAQLEKSRLLSDRFSAERPKGSFSTLEIQRTEQGDSAMYLCASSTGTFQPQHFGDGTRLSIL.

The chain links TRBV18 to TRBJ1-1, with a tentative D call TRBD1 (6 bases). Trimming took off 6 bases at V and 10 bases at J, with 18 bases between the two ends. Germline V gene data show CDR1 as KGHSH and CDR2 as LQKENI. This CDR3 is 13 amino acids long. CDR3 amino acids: CASSPNRDAGAFF. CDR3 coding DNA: TGTGCCAGCTCCCCGAACAGGGACGCCGGAGCTTTCTTT.

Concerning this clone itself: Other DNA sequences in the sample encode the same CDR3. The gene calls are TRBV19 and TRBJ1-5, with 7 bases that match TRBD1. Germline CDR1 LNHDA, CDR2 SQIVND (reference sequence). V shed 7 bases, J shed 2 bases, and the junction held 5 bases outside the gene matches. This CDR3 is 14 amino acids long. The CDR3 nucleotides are TGTGCCAGTAATACAGGGGAGGGCAATCAGCCCCAGCATTTT. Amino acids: CASNTGEGNQPQHF.

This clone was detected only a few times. As DNA, the CDR3 is TGCGCCAGCAGCTTGCTTCCAGGGACAGATACGCAGTATTTT. This gives the protein CASSLLPGTDTQYF. The gene calls are TRBV5-1 and TRBJ2-3, with a tentative D call TRBD1 (5 bases). The germline CDR1 and CDR2 sequences are SGHRS and YFSETQ. The length of the CDR3 is 14 residues. Trimming removed 1 base from V and 3 bases from J, with 9 bases in between.

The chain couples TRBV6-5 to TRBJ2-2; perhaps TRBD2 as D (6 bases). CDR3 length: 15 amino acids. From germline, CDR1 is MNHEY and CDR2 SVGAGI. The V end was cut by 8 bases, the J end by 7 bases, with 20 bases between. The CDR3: CASGSRGTIGGELFF. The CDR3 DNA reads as TGTGCCAGCGGGAGTCGGGGGACGATAGGCGGGGAGCTGTTTTTT.

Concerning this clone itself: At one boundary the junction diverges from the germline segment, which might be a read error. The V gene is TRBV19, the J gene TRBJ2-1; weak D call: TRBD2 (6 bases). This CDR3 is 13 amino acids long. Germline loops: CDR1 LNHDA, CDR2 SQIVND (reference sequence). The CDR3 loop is CASSPGLHNEQFF. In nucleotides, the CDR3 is TGTGCCAGTAGCCCGGGACTCCACAACGAGCAGTTCTTC.

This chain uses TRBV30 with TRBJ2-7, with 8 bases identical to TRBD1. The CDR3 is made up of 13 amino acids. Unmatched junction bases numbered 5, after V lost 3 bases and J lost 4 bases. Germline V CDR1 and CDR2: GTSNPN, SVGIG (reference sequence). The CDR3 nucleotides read TGTGCCTGGAGCCGGGGACAGGATTACGAGCAGTACTTC. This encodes CAWSRGQDYEQYF.

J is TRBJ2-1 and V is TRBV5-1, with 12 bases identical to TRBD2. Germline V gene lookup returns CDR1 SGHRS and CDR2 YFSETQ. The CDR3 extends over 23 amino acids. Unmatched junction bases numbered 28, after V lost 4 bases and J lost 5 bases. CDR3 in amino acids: CASSHLLNGRRASGRVGDNEQFF. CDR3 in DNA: TGCGCCAGCAGCCACCTCCTCAATGGTAGGAGGGCTAGCGGGAGGGTCGGGGACAATGAGCAGTTCTTC.

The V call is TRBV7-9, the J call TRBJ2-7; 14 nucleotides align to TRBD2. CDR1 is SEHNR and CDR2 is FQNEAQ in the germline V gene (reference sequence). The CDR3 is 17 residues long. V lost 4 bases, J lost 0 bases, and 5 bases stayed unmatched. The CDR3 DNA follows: TGTGCCAGCAGCTCCCTCGGGACTAGCGGGAGCTCCTACGAGCAGTACTTC. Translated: CASSSLGTSGSSYEQYF. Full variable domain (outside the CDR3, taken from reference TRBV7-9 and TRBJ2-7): DTGVSQNPRHKITKRGQNVTFRCDPISEHNRLYWYRQTLGQGPEFLTYFQNEAQLEKSRLLSDRFSAERPKGSFSTLEIQRTEQGDSAMYLCASSSLGTSGSSYEQYFGPGTRLTVT.

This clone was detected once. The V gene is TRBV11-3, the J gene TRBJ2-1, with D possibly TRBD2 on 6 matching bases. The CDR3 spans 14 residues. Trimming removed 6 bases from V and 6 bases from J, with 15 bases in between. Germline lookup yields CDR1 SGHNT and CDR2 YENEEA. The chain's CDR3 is CASSFGAGRNEQFF. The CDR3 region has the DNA TGTGCCAGCAGTTTCGGCGCGGGACGCAATGAGCAGTTCTTC.

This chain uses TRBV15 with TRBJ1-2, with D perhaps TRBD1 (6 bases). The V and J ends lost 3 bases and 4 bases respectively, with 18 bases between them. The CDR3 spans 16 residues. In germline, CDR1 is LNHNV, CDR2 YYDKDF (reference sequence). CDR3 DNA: TGTGCCACCAGCAGTTTCGGGGCCGACAGGTCCTATGGCTACACCTTC. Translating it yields CATSSFGADRSYGYTF.

CDR3 in DNA: TGTGCCAGTAGTATGCAGAAGAACACTGAAGCTTTCTTT. Translating gives CASSMQKNTEAFF. V is TRBV19 and J is TRBJ1-1; D remains unclear. The V end was cut by 3 bases, the J end by 1 base, with 6 bases between. The germline CDR1 and CDR2 sequences are LNHDA and SQIVND (reference sequence). The CDR3 length is 13 residues. The full variable domain, completed using reference TRBV19 and TRBJ1-1, is DGGITQSPKYLFRKEGQNVTLSCEQNLNHDAMYWYRQDPGQGLRLIYYSQIVNDFQKGDIAEGYSVSREKKESFPLTVTSAQKNPTAFYLCASSMQKNTEAFFGQGTRLTVV.

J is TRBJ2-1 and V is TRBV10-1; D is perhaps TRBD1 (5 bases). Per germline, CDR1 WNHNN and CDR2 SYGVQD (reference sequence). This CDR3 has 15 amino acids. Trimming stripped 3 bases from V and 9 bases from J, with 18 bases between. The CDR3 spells CASSDSRELSGEQFF. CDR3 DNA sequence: TGCGCCAGCAGTGATTCCAGGGAATTATCCGGTGAGCAGTTCTTC.

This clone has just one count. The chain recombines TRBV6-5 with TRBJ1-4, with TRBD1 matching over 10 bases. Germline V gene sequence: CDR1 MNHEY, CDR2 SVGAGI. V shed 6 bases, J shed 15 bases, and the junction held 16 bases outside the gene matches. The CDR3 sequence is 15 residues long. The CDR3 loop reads CASSRDRGREGELFF. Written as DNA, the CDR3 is TGTGCCAGCAGCCGCGACAGGGGGCGCGAGGGGGAATTGTTTTTT.

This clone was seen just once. The CDR3 DNA is TGTGCCAGCAGTTTACCCGACTTGTTTCAGCCCCAGCATTTT. Its translation: CASSLPDLFQPQHF. The genes are TRBV28 and TRBJ1-5, with D unresolved. Germline V gene data show CDR1 as MDHEN and CDR2 as SYDVKM. Deletions cut 2 bases from V and 6 bases from J, with 11 bases between. The CDR3 length is 14 residues. The full variable domain, its missing parts supplied by reference TRBV28 and TRBJ1-5, is DVKVTQSSRYLVKRTGEKVFLECVQDMDHENMFWYRQDPGLGLRLIYFSYDVKMKEKGDIPEGYSVSREKKERFSLILESASTNQTSMYLCASSLPDLFQPQHFGDGTRLSIL.

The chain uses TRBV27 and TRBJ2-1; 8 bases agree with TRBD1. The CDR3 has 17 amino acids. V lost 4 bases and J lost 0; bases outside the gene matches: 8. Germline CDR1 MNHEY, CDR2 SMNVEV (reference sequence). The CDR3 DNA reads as TGTGCCAGCAGTTACTCGGACAGGGAGAGCTCCTACAATGAGCAGTTCTTC. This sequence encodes CASSYSDRESSYNEQFF.

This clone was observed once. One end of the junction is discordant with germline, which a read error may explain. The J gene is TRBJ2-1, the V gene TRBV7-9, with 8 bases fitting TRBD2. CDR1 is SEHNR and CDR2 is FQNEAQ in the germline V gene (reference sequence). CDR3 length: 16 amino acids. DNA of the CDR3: TGTTCCAGCAGCCGCAAGCGGGAGTCCGGAATCAATGAGCAGTTCTTC. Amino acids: CSSSRKRESGINEQFF.

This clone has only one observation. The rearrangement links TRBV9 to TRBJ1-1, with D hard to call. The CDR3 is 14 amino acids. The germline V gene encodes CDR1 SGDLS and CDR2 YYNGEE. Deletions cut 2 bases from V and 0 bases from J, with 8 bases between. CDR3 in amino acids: CASSVGRVNTEAFF. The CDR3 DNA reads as TGTGCCAGCAGCGTGGGGAGAGTGAACACTGAAGCTTTCTTT.

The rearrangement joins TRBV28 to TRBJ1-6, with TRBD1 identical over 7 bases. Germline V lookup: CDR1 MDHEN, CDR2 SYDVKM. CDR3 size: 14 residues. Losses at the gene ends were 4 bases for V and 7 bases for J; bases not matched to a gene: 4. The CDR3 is CASSYRGGNSPLHF. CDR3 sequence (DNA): TGTGCCAGCAGTTACAGGGGCGGGAATTCACCCCTCCACTTT.

CDR3 nucleotides: TGTGCCAGCACCCCCACAGGTTACTTTTATGGCTACACCTTC. Protein: CASTPTGYFYGYTF. This sequence joins TRBV7-2 and TRBJ1-2; possible D gene TRBD1, 5 bases. There are 14 residues in the CDR3. V lost 7 bases, J lost 5 bases, and 17 bases lay in between. In germline, CDR1 is SGHTA, CDR2 FQGNSA.

This CDR3 reads CASSELHFGESYGYTF. The CDR3 region has the DNA TGTGCCAGCAGTGAACTTCACTTCGGGGAGAGCTATGGCTACACCTTC. The chain is built from TRBV6-1 and TRBJ1-2; D gene unclear. Trimming removed 2 bases from V and 4 bases from J, with 17 bases in between. Germline V gene lookup returns CDR1 MNHNS and CDR2 SASEGT. The CDR3 sequence is 16 residues long.

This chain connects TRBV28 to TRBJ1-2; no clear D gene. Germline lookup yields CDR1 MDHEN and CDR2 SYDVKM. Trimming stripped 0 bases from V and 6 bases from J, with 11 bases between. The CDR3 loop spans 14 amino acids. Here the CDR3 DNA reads TGTGCCAGCAGTTTATGGAACGCGGATCATGGCTACACCTTC. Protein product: CASSLWNADHGYTF.

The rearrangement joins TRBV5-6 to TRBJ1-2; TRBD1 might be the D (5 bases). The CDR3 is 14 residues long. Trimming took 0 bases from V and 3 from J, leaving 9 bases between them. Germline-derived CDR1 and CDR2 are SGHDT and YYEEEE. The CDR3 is CASSLGGAYYGYTF. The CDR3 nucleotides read TGTGCCAGCAGCTTGGGTGGGGCGTACTATGGCTACACCTTC.

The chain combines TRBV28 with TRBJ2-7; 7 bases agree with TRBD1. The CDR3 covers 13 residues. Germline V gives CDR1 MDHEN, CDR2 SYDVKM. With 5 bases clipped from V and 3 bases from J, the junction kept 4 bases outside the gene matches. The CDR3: CASSPGQDYEQYF. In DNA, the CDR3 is TGTGCCAGCAGTCCCGGACAGGACTACGAGCAGTACTTC.